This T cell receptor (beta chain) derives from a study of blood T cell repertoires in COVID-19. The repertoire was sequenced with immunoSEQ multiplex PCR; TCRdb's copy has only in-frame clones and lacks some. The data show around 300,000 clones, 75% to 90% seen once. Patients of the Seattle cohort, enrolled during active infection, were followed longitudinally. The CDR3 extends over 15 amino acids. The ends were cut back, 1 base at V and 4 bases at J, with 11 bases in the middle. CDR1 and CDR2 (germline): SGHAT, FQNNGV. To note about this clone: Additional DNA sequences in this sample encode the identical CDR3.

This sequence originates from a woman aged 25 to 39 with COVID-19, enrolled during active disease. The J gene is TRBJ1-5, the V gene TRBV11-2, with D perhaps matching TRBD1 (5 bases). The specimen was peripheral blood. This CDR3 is CASSLAPGGNQPQHF. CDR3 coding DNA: TGTGCCAGCAGCTTAGCTCCGGGGGGAAATCAGCCCCAGCATTTT.